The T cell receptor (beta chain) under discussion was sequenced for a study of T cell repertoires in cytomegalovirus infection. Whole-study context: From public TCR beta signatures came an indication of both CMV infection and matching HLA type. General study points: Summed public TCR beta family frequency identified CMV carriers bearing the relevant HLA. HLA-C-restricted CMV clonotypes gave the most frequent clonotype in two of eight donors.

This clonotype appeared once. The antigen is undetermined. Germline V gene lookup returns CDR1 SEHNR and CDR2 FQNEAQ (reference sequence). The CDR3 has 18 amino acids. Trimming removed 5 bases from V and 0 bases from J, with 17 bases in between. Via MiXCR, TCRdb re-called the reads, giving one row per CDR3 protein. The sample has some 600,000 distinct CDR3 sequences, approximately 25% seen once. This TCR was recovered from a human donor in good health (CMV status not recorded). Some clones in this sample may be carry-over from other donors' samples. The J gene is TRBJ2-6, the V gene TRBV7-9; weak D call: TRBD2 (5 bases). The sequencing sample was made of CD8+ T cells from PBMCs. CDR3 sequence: CASSLLGSRSSGANVLTF. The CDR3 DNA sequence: TGTGCCAGCAGCCTACTTGGGAGCAGGAGCTCTGGGGCCAACGTCCTGACTTTC.